The 14 T cell receptor beta chains given below trace back to one sample, sequenced in a study of beta chain features in type 1 diabetes. Every bit of the isolated RNA underwent reverse transcription, so sequencing read expressed TCRB transcripts. Sequencing was performed with immunoSEQ multiplex PCR; in TCRdb, only in-frame clones are kept and a portion is missing. Of about 350,000 clones in the sample, around a fifth were seen once. Sequencing used naive CD4+ T cells from blood. These receptors all come from a woman younger than 35 in good health.

The J gene is TRBJ2-5, the V gene TRBV5-4, with 7 bases fitting TRBD2. Germline CDR1 is SGHNT and CDR2 is YYREEE (reference sequence). Trimming cost V 0 bases and J 5 bases; bases outside gene matches: 10. This CDR3 region has 16 residues. CDR3: CASSLVGGRGAETQYF. The DNA of the CDR3 is TGTGCCAGCAGCTTGGTGGGCGGGAGAGGGGCTGAGACCCAGTACTTC.

This clone was recorded a few times. The chain combines TRBV29-1 with TRBJ2-1; TRBD1 matches 9 bases. The germline CDR1 and CDR2 sequences are SQVTM and ANQGSEA. This CDR3 comprises 16 residues. The J segment lost 0 bases and the V segment lost 3 bases, leaving 6 bases of the junction unmatched. CDR3 DNA: TGCAGCGTTGATGAGGTGACAGGGGGCTCCTACAATGAGCAGTTCTTC. Translated: CSVDEVTGGSYNEQFF.

CDR3 DNA sequence: TGCAGCGTTGCCCAGGGGAGCTCTGGAAACACCATATATTTT. It yields the protein CSVAQGSSGNTIYF. The chain recombines TRBV29-1 with TRBJ1-3; possible D gene TRBD1, 6 bases. Germline-derived CDR1 and CDR2 are SQVTM and ANQGSEA. V was cut by 4 bases and J by 0 bases, with 10 bases left in between. This CDR3 region has 14 residues.

The J gene is TRBJ1-2, the V gene TRBV28; D uncertain. V was pared by 6 bases and J by 4 bases, with 15 bases between. Germline V gene sequence: CDR1 MDHEN, CDR2 SYDVKM. This CDR3 has 14 amino acids. The CDR3, as DNA: TGTGCCAGCAGCCTCGACCCGGGGATCTATGGCTACACCTTC. Encoded protein: CASSLDPGIYGYTF.

In this sample, this clone turned up a few times. The rearrangement joins TRBV30 to TRBJ1-1; D may be TRBD1 (5 bases). Germline CDR1 GTSNPN, CDR2 SVGIG (reference sequence). Trimming removed 0 bases from V and 11 bases from J, with 19 bases in between. The CDR3 runs to 14 residues. The CDR3 DNA is TGTGCCTGGAGTGTAGGTATGGCCCGGAGGGGCGCTTTCTTT. Encoded protein: CAWSVGMARRGAFF.

A few counts support this clone. The V call is TRBV30, the J call TRBJ1-3; possibly TRBD1 for D (5 bases). Germline loops: CDR1 GTSNPN, CDR2 SVGIG (reference sequence). Deletions cut 3 bases from V and 4 bases from J, with 10 bases between. This CDR3 comprises 13 residues. The CDR3 spells CAWRETAGNTIYF. CDR3 in DNA: TGTGCCTGGAGGGAGACAGCCGGAAACACCATATATTTT.

There are a few counts of this clone. The chain recombines TRBV29-1 with TRBJ1-2, with a possible D match to TRBD1 (6 bases). CDR3 length equals 12 residues. The germline V gene has CDR1 SQVTM and CDR2 ANQGSEA. Trimming stripped 6 bases from V and 5 bases from J, with 13 bases between. CDR3 sequence reads: CSVLQGEYGYTF. The CDR3 region has the DNA TGCAGCGTCCTACAGGGTGAATATGGCTACACCTTC.

The J gene is TRBJ1-1, the V gene TRBV14; 7 positions match TRBD1. The CDR3 has 13 amino acids. V lost 6 bases to trimming and J lost 7 bases; unmatched junction nucleotides: 8. Germline V gives CDR1 SGHDN, CDR2 FVKESK. In DNA form, the CDR3 reads TGTGCCAGCAGTGAGGGACAGAATTTTGAAGCTTTCTTT. Translated: CASSEGQNFEAFF.

The table lists this clone with a few counts. The chain has TRBV7-9 and TRBJ2-2, with D possibly TRBD1 on 6 matching bases. The CDR3 length is 15 residues. CDR1 and CDR2 (germline): SEHNR, FQNEAQ (reference sequence). Trimming left V 5 bases short and J 3 bases short, with 13 bases between. The CDR3 protein is CASSPQGIDTGELFF. The CDR3, as DNA: TGTGCCAGCAGCCCGCAGGGGATCGACACCGGGGAGCTGTTTTTT. Drawing the rest from reference TRBV7-9 and TRBJ2-2, the complete variable domain is DTGVSQNPRHKITKRGQNVTFRCDPISEHNRLYWYRQTLGQGPEFLTYFQNEAQLEKSRLLSDRFSAERPKGSFSTLEIQRTEQGDSAMYLCASSPQGIDTGELFFGEGSRLTVL.

This clone was seen more than once but under ten times. V usage is TRBV6-6 and J usage is TRBJ2-4, with 8 bases fitting TRBD2. The CDR3 has 16 amino acids. From germline, CDR1 is MNHNY and CDR2 SVGAGI (reference sequence). Trimming at V came to 2 bases and at J to 4 bases, leaving 7 bases not matched to a gene. The CDR3 sequence: CASSYPSIAGKNIQYF. The CDR3 region has the DNA TGTGCCAGCAGTTACCCCAGTATAGCGGGAAAAAACATTCAGTACTTC.

This clone was seen a handful of times. The chain has TRBV30 and TRBJ2-2; D not certain. Germline V CDR1 and CDR2: GTSNPN, SVGIG (reference sequence). Trimming removed 2 bases at V and 1 base at J, with 14 bases between. The CDR3 consists of 16 residues. CDR3 nucleotides: TGTGCCTGGAGTACCGGAGACTCTAGGAACACCGGGGAGCTGTTTTTT. Its protein product is CAWSTGDSRNTGELFF.

Points on this clone: Distinct nucleotide sequences in the sample also encode this CDR3. The chain couples TRBV5-1 to TRBJ2-1, with D tentatively TRBD2 (7 bases). The V end lost 4 bases, the J end lost 4 bases, and 15 bases lay between the germline ends. The germline gives CDR1 SGHRS, CDR2 YFSETQ. CDR3 size: 15 residues. CDR3 DNA: TGCGCCAGCAGCCTTCGGGGGGCGGATTACAATGAGCAGTTCTTC. This translates into CASSLRGADYNEQFF.

The V and J genes are TRBV7-2 and TRBJ2-5; possible D gene TRBD1, 5 bases. Trimming stripped 3 bases from V and 4 bases from J, with 9 bases between. The CDR3 sequence is 13 residues long. Germline CDR1 reads SGHTA; CDR2 reads FQGNSA. In nucleotides, the CDR3 is TGTGCCAGCAGCTTTAGACAGATAGAGACCCAGTACTTC. It codes for CASSFRQIETQYF.

The chain combines TRBV7-3 with TRBJ2-1, with TRBD2 identical over 7 bases. The CDR3 contains 14 residues. Trimming removed 3 bases from V and 3 bases from J; junction bases left unmatched: 2. CDR1 and CDR2 from the germline V gene are SGHTA and FQGTGA. The chain's CDR3 is CASSLGGVYNEQFF. The CDR3 nucleotides read TGTGCCAGCAGCTTGGGGGGGGTCTACAATGAGCAGTTCTTC.